This T cell receptor beta chain was observed in a study of OX40 agonist ivuxolimab in advanced cancers. At the level of the study: Across the patients, intravenous ivuxolimab was delivered every 2 weeks at 0.01 to 10 mg/kg.

V lost 3 bases and J 5 bases, leaving 7 bases between the germline ends. This CDR3 region has 12 residues. CDR1 LNHDA and CDR2 SQIVND come from the germline V gene (reference sequence). Data came from immunoSEQ multiplex PCR; TCRdb stores just in-frame clones and leaves some out. In the table there are about 24,000 clones, 84% of which are singletons. This receptor was taken from an adult with an advanced solid tumor such as melanoma, head and neck, liver or kidney cancer. Sequences were derived from CD4+ or CD8+ T cells sorted from blood, sampled in a trial of the OX40 agonist ivuxolimab. The chain joins TRBV19 to TRBJ1-1; D unresolved. Here the CDR3 DNA reads TGTGCCAGTAGTATGGGAGAAACTGAAGCTTTCTTT. It yields the protein CASSMGETEAFF.